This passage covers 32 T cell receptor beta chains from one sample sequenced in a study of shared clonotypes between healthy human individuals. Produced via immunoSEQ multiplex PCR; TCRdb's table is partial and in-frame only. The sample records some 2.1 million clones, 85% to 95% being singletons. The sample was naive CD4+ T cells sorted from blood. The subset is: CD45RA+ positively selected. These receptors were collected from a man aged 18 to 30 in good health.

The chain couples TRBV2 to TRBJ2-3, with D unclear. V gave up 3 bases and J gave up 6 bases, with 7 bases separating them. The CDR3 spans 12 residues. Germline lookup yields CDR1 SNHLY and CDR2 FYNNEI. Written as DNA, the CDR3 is TGTGCCAGCAGTGAGCAGGAGGATACGCAGTATTTT. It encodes CASSEQEDTQYF.

The CDR3 region is CASSPQPSVAADTQYF. CDR3 DNA sequence: TGTGCCAGCAGCCCCCAGCCTAGCGTAGCCGCAGATACGCAGTATTTT. The V and J genes are TRBV7-2 and TRBJ2-3, with TRBD2 as a possible D gene (6 bases). V lost 5 bases and J lost 4, with 19 bases in between. There are 16 residues in the CDR3. CDR1 is SGHTA and CDR2 is FQGNSA in the germline V gene.

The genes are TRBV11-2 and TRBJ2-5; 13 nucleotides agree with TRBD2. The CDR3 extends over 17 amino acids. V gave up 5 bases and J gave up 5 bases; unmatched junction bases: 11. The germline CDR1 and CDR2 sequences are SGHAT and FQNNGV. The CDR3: CASSLRLAGGGVETQYF. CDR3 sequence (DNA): TGTGCCAGCAGCCTGAGACTAGCGGGAGGAGGGGTGGAGACCCAGTACTTC.

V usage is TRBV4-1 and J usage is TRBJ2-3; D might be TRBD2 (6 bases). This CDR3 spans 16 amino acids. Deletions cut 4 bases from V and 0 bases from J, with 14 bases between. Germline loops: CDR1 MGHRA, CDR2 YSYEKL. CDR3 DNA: TGCGCCAGCAGCCCCGGGAGCGTGCCTAGCACAGATACGCAGTATTTT. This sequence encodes CASSPGSVPSTDTQYF.

CDR3 loop: CASSLNTGTGYRSGNTIYF. The CDR3 DNA reads as TGTGCCAGCAGCTTAAATACCGGGACAGGTTACCGATCTGGAAACACCATATATTTT. The rearrangement joins TRBV5-8 to TRBJ1-3, with 8 bases identical to TRBD1. The CDR3 length is 19 residues. CDR1 is SGHTS and CDR2 is YDEGEE in the germline V gene. The V gene end was trimmed by 2 bases and the J gene end by 1 base; junction bases not matched to a gene: 14.

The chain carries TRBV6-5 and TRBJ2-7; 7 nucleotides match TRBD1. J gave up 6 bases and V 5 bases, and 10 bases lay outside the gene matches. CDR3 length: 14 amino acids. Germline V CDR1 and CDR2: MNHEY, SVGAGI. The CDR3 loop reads CASSGDRDRIEQYF. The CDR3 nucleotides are TGTGCCAGCAGTGGAGACCGGGACAGAATCGAGCAGTACTTC.

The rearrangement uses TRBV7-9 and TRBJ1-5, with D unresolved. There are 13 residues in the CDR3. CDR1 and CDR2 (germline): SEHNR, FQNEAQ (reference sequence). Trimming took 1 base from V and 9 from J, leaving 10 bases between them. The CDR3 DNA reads TGTGCCAGCAGCTTAGGCCTGGGAGGGCCCCAGCATTTT. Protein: CASSLGLGGPQHF.

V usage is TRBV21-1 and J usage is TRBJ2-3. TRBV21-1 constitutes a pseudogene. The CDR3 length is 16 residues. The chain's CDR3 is CASSKKGWRRTDTQYF. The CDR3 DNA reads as TGTGCCAGCAGCAAAAAGGGCTGGCGTCGCACAGATACGCAGTATTTT.

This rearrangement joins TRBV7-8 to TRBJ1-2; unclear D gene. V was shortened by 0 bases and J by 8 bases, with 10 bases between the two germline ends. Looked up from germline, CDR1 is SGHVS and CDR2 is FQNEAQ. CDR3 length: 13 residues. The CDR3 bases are TGTGCCAGCAGCTTAGCGGAGGGTGTGGGCTACACCTTC. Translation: CASSLAEGVGYTF.

The chain's CDR3 is CASSSPGLAGGTYNEQFF. In nucleotides, the CDR3 is TGTGCCAGCAGCTCCCCGGGACTAGCGGGGGGGACCTACAATGAGCAGTTCTTC. The V and J genes are TRBV28 and TRBJ2-1, with 16 positions matching TRBD2. CDR1 is MDHEN and CDR2 is SYDVKM in the germline V gene. The CDR3 spans 18 residues. V lost 6 bases and J lost 2; bases outside the gene matches: 7.

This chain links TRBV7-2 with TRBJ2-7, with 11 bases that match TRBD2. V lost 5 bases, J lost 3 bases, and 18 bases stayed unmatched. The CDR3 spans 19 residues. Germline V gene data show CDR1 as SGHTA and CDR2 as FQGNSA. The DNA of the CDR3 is TGTGCCAGCAGCGGGGGGACTAGCGGCATCCCCAACACGATCTACGAGCAGTACTTC. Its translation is CASSGGTSGIPNTIYEQYF.

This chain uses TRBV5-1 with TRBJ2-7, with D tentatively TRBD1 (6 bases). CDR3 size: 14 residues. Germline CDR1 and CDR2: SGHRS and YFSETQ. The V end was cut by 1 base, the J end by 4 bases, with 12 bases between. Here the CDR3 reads CASSLWGLSYEQYF. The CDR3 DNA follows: TGCGCCAGCAGCTTGTGGGGGCTTAGTTACGAGCAGTACTTC.

The CDR3 coding sequence is TGCGCCAGCAGCTTGGGTTTGGCAGTCAGAACCTATGGCTACACCTTC. Encoded protein: CASSLGLAVRTYGYTF. The genes are TRBV5-1 and TRBJ1-2; no definite D call. This CDR3 is 16 amino acids long. Trimming took off 0 bases at V and 4 bases at J, with 16 bases between the two ends. Germline V CDR1 and CDR2: SGHRS, YFSETQ.

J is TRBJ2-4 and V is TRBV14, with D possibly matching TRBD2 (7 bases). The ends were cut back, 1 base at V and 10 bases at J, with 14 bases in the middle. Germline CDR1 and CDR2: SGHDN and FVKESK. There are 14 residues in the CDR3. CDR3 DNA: TGTGCCAGCAGCCAAGGGGGAGGGGGTTCGATTCAGTACTTC. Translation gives CASSQGGGGSIQYF. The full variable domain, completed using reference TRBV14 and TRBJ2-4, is EAGVTQFPSHSVIEKGQTVTLRCDPISGHDNLYWYRRVMGKEIKFLLHFVKESKQDESGMPNNRFLAERTGGTYSTLKVQPAELEDSGVYFCASSQGGGGSIQYFGAGTRLSVL.

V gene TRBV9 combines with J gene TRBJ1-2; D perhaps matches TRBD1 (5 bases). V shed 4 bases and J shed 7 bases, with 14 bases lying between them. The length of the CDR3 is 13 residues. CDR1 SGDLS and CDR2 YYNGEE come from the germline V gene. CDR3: CASSRLGLVGYTF. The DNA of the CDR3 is TGTGCCAGCAGCCGCTTGGGGCTTGTTGGCTACACCTTC.

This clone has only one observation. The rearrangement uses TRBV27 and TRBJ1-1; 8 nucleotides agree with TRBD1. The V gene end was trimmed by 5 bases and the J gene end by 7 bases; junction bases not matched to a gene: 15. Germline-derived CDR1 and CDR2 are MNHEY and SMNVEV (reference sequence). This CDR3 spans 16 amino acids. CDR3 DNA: TGTGCCAGCAGTCCACCGCGCGGCAGGGGGCAGGTTGAAGCTTTCTTT. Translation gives CASSPPRGRGQVEAFF.

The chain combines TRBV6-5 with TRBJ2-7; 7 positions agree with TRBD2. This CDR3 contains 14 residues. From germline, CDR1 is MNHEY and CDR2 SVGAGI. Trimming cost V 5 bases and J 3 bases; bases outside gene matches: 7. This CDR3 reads CASSPNGGGYEQYF. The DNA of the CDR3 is TGTGCCAGCAGTCCTAATGGCGGGGGCTACGAGCAGTACTTC.

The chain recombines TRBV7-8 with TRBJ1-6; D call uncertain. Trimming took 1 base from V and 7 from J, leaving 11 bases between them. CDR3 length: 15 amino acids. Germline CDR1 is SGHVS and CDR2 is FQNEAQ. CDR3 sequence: CASSLVPVANSPLHF. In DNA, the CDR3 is TGTGCCAGCAGCTTAGTTCCGGTGGCCAATTCACCCCTCCACTTT.

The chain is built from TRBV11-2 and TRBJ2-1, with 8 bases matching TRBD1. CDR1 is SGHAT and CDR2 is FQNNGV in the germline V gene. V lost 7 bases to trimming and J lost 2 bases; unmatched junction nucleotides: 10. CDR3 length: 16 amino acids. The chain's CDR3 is CASTPGQGGAYNEQFF. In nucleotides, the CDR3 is TGTGCCAGCACCCCAGGACAGGGTGGGGCCTACAATGAGCAGTTCTTC.

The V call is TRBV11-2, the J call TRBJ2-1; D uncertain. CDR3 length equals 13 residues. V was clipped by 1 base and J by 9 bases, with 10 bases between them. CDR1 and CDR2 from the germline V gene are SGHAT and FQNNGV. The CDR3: CASSLGFGVEQFF. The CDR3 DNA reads TGTGCCAGCAGCTTAGGGTTTGGGGTTGAGCAGTTCTTC.

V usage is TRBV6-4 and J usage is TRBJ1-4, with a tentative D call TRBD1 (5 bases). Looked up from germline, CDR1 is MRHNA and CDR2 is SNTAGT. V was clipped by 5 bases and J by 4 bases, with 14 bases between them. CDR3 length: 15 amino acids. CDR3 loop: CASSQTGAINEKLFF. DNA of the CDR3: TGTGCCAGCAGTCAAACAGGAGCAATTAATGAAAAACTGTTTTTT.

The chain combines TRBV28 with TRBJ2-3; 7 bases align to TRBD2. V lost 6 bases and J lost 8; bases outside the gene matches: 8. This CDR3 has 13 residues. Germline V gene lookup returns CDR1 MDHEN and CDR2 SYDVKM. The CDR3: CASRSGGEGTQYF. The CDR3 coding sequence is TGTGCCAGCAGGTCTGGGGGGGAAGGTACGCAGTATTTT.

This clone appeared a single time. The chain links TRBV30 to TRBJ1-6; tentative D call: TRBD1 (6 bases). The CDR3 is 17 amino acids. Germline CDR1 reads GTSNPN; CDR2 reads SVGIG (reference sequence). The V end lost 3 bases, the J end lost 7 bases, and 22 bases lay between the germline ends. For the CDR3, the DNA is TGTGCCTGGAGGGATTTACAGGGAGTCGGACCGAATTCACCCCTCCACTTT. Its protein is CAWRDLQGVGPNSPLHF.

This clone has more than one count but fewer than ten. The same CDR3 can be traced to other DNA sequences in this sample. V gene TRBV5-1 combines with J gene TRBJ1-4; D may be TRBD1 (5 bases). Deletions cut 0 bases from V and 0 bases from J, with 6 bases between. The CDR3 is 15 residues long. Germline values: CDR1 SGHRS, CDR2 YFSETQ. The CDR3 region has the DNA TGCGCCAGCAGCTTGGAAGGGGCAACTAATGAAAAACTGTTTTTT. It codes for CASSLEGATNEKLFF.

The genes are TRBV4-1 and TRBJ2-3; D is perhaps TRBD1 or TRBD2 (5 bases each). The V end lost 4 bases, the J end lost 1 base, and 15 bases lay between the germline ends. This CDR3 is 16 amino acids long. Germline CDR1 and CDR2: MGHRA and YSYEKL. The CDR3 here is CASSLRGTPGTDTQYF. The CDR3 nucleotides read TGCGCCAGCAGCCTACGAGGGACGCCCGGCACAGATACGCAGTATTTT.

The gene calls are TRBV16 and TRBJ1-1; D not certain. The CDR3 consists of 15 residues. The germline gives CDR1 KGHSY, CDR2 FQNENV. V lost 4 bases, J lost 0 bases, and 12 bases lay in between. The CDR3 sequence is CASSLLLTVNTEAFF. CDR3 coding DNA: TGTGCCAGCAGCCTTCTCCTCACAGTGAACACTGAAGCTTTCTTT. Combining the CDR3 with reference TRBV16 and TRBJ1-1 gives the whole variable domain GEEVAQTPKHLVRGEGQKAKLYCAPIKGHSYVFWYQQVLKNEFKFLISFQNENVFDETGMPKERFSAKCLPNSPCSLEIQATKLEDSAVYFCASSLLLTVNTEAFFGQGTRLTVV.

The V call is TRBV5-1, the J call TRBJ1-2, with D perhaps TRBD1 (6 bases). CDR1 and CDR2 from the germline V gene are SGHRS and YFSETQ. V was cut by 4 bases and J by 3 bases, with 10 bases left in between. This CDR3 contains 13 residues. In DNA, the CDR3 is TGCGCCAGCAGCCGGGACAATGACTATGGCTACACCTTC. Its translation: CASSRDNDYGYTF.

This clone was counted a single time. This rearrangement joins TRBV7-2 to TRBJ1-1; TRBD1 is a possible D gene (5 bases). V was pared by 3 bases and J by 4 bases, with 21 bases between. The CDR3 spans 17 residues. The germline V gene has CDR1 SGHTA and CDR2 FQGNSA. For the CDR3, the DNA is TGTGCCAGCAGCTTGCGTCAGGGCAGTCTCGTAGGCACTGAAGCTTTCTTT. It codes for CASSLRQGSLVGTEAFF.

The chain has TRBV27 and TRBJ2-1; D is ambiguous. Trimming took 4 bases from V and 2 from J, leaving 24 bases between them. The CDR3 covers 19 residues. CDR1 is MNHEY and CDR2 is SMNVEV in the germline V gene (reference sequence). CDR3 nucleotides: TGTGCCAGCAGTTCCCTCCCGAAACATACAGTGCCCCCCTACAATGAGCAGTTCTTC. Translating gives CASSSLPKHTVPPYNEQFF.

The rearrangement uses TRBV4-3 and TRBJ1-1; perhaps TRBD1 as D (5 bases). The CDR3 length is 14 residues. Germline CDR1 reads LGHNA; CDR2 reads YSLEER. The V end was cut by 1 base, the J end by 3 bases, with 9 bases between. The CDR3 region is CASSQGTRDTEAFF. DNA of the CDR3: TGCGCCAGCAGCCAAGGGACAAGGGACACTGAAGCTTTCTTT.

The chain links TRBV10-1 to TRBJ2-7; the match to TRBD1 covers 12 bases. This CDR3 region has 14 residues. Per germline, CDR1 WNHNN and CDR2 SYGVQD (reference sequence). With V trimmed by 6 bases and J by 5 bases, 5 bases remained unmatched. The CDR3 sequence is CASRAGTGGHEQYF. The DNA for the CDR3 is TGCGCCAGCAGGGCCGGGACAGGGGGCCACGAGCAGTACTTC.

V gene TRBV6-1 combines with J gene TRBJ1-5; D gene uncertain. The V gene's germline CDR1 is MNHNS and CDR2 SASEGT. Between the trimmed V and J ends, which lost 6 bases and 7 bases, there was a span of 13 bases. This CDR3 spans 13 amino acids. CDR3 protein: CASRAAILQPQHF. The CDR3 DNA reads TGTGCCAGCAGGGCCGCCATTCTCCAGCCCCAGCATTTT.